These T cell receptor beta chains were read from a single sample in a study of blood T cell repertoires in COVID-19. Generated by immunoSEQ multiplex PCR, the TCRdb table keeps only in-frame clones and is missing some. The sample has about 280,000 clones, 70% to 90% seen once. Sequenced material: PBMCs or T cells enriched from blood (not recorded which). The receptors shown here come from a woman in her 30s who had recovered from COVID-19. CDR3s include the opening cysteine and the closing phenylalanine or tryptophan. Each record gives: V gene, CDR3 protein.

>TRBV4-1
CASSQGAGARTDTQYF
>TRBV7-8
CASSLEGWGPAPYNEQFF
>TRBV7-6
CASSLLTGTVTYGYTF
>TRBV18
CASSPIMGPSSYEQYF
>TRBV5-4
CASSLAGRGGQETQYF
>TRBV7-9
CASSSQAFSGNTIYF
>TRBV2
CASNRDRGRDNQPQHF
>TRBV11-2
CASTRDTGELFF
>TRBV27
CASSLYRGSNEQFF
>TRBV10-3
CAISGGTGAQPQHF
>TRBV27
CASSPLPGTRDYEQYF
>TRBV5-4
CASSLTGGVDYGYTF
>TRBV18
CASSPIYQGSEPDTQYF
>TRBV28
CASSPGDELYEQYF
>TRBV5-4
CASSRQGPNYGYTF
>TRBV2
CASSKEQGALTDTQYF
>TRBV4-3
CASSQVGTGGASDTQYF
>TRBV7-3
CASSSARLGRGQLNEQFF
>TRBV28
CASSPTGTGLGGYTF
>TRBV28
CASITSGRWHEQFF
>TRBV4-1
CASRDSEVIDTQYF
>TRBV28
CASSLRTRDNSPLHF
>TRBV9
CASSVAGTGGRVEAFF
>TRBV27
CASSPGGDQPQHF
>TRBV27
CASSLLGAGSPLHF
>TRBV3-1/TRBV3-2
CASSQGGSTGYTF
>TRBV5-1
CASASGEPYGYTF
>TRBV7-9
CASSPRRTGGNEKLFF
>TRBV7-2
CASSLEGYSPLHF
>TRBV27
CASSHSATNEKLFF
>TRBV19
CASRRQGEVSYGYTF
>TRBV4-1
CASSQEARTSVADTQYF